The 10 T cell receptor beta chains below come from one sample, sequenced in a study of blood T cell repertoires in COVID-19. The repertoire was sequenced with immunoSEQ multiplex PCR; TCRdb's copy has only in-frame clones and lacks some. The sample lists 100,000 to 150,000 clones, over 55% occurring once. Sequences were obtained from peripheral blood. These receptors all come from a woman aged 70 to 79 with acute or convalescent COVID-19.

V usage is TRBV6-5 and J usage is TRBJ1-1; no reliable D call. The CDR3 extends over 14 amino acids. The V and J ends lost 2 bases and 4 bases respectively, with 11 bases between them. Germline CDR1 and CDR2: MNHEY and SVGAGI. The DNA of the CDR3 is TGTGCCAGCAGTTACAACCCGAGAAGCACTGAAGCTTTCTTT. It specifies CASSYNPRSTEAFF.

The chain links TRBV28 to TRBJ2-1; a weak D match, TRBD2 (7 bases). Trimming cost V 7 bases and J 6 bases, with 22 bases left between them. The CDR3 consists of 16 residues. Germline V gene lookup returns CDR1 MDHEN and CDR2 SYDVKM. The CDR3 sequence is CASTTLRGGSVNEQFF. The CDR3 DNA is TGTGCCAGCACAACTCTTAGGGGGGGTAGTGTCAATGAGCAGTTCTTC.

The CDR3 sequence: CASSEGLGGALVGTEAFF. The CDR3 DNA follows: TGTGCCAGCAGTGAAGGCTTAGGGGGCGCGCTGGTGGGCACTGAAGCTTTCTTT. The gene calls are TRBV2 and TRBJ1-1; 7 bases align to TRBD1. The CDR3 covers 18 residues. Per germline, CDR1 SNHLY and CDR2 FYNNEI. V trimming: 1 base; J trimming: 4 bases; junction bases outside the gene matches: 15.

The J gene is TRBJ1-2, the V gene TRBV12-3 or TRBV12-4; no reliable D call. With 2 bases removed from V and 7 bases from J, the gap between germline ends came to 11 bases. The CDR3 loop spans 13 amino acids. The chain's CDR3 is CASSLSSPGGYTF. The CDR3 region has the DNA TGTGCCAGCAGTTTATCTTCCCCGGGTGGCTACACCTTC.

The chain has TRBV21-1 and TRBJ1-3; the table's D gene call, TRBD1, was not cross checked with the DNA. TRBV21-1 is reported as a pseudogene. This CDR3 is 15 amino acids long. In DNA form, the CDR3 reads TGTGCCAGGAAGGGGACAGGGAGGTTTGGAAACACCATATATTTT. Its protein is CARKGTGRFGNTIYF.

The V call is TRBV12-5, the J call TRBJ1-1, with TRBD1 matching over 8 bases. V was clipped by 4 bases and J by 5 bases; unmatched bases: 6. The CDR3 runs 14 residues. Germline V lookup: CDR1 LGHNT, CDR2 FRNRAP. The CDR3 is CASGSRTGRTEAFF. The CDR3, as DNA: TGTGCTAGTGGTTCTCGGACAGGGAGAACTGAAGCTTTCTTT.

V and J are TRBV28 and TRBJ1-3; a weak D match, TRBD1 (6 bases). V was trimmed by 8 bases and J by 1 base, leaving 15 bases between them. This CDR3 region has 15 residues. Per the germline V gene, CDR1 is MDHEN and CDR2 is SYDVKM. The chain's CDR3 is CASASQGNSGNTIYF. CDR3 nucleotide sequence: TGTGCCAGCGCTTCTCAGGGGAATTCTGGAAACACCATATATTTT.

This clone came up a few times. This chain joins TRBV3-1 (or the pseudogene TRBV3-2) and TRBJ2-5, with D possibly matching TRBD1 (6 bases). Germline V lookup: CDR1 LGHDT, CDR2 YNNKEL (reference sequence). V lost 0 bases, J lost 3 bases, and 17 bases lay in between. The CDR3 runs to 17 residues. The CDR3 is CASSQDVAAGAEETQYF. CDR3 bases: TGTGCCAGCAGCCAAGATGTCGCTGCAGGGGCGGAAGAGACCCAGTACTTC.

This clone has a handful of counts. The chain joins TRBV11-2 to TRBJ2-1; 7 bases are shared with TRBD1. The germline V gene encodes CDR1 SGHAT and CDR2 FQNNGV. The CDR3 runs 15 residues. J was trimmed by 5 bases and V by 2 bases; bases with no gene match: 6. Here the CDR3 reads CASSLNRGWNNEQFF. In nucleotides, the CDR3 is TGTGCCAGCAGCTTAAACAGGGGATGGAACAATGAGCAGTTCTTC.

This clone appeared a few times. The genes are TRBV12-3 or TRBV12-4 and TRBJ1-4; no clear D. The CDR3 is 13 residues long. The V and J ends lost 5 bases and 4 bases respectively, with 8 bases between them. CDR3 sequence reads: CASSPSGNEKLFF. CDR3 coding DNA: TGTGCCAGCAGTCCCTCGGGTAATGAAAAACTGTTTTTT.